This TCR beta chain was recovered during a study of cytomegalovirus exposure and HLA in healthy donors. The PCR made use of 60 Vbeta and 13 Jbeta primers. This table comes from immunoSEQ multiplex PCR, and its TCRdb copy is limited to in-frame clones, with some not included. The data contain 100,000 to 150,000 clones, less than 85% of them singletons. Germline CDR1 MDHEN, CDR2 SYDVKM. This CDR3 has 21 residues. V lost 4 bases and J 0 bases, leaving 30 bases between the germline ends. Material for sequencing was PBMCs. The sequence was obtained from a female donor in good health and CMV-seronegative. The chain recombines TRBV28 with TRBJ1-1; a possible D gene is TRBD1 (6 bases). CDR3 in amino acids: CASSSLILTGRLSDMNTEAFF. In nucleotides, the CDR3 is TGTGCCAGCAGTTCTCTCATCCTTACAGGGAGATTATCCGACATGAACACTGAAGCTTTCTTT.